This TCR beta chain appears in the sequencing data of a study of blood T cell repertoires in COVID-19 (dated by TCRdb to about 2020). Notes on the research overall: Collaborator samples came from the United States, Italy and Spain and covered acute and convalescent phases of COVID-19. The prospective study material was composed of cDNA or gDNA derived from T cells, B-cell-depleted T cells, or PBMCs. The dataset comprised deeply sampled blood TCRbeta repertoires from subjects exposed to, actively infected with, or recovered from COVID-19. The repertoires were released in a freely available public database intended as a resource for research on the immune response to SARS-CoV-2. The samples were drawn from the first 160 participants of the ongoing ImmuneRACE study and from under 1,500 subjects provided by 6 global collaborators. Nearly every sample came with metadata listing a de-identified subject ID, COVID-19 status, age in years and sex. Where available, HLA class I and class II types were obtained from metadata supplied by the sample provider rather than from assay-based typing.

Concerning this clone: Its antigen target is currently unknown. No much larger clone exists at a distance of one base, and base qualities are not known.

The immunoSEQ Assay, a bias-controlled multiplex PCR, was used to amplify TCRbeta CDR3 regions from genomic DNA. In the source study's methods: Within the assay, amplification of reference gene primers was used to estimate how many nucleated cells each sample contained. To quantify the absolute abundance of each unique TCRbeta CDR3 rearrangement, sequence reads were collapsed and filtered. Productive Simpson clonality was computed per sample as the square root of Simpson's diversity index over productive rearrangements. TCRdb retrieved this table from immuneACCESS and kept in-frame rearrangements only. Not all clones are present; in checked studies, unresolved V genes account for under half, and no reason is known for the remainder. For V, J and clone size, that table is used; D and trimming come from the DNA. This sample comprises around 430,000 clones, 85% to 90% of them detected only once. The top ten clones comprise about a tenth of the sample.

In the prospective study, participants were roughly 18 to 89 years old, resided in fewer than 25 geographic areas of the United States, and were enrolled through a virtual design. In the prospective study, cohorts were assigned on the basis of participant-reported clinical history obtained from a screening survey and a study questionnaire. For ImmuneRACE Cohort 3, a participant was defined as recovered based on two consecutive negative NP/OP PCR tests, clearance by a healthcare professional, or resolution of symptoms. Each participant in the prospective study had whole blood, serum and a nasopharyngeal or oropharyngeal swab collected by mobile phlebotomists. Over a 2-month period, participants in the prospective study had the option of providing additional blood draws and questionnaires. Before DNA extraction, prospective study blood samples were shipped either frozen or at room temperature. General conclusions and limits of the study: The amount of clinical and demographic metadata varied by source and participant and was provided uncurated.

The CDR3, from cysteine to phenylalanine, totals 17 residues. The entry retains the CDR3 DNA only, 51 bases that are in frame from base 1. At the junction V is shortened by 2 bases and J by 4 bases, with 20 bases in between. Material: PBMCs or T cells enriched from blood (not recorded which). The rearranged segments are TRBV23-1 and TRBJ1-1, and the D gene may be TRBD1, 5 bases matching. TRBV23-1 is noted as an ORF with a role that remains uncertain. The receptor was isolated from a woman between 45 and 65 years old who had recovered from COVID-19. This receptor carries the CDR3 CASSQKKTWGRSTEAFF. The DNA is TGCGCCAGCAGTCAAAAAAAAACTTGGGGCCGGAGCACTGAAGCTTTCTTT.